Listed here are 29 T cell receptor beta chains from one sample, sequenced in a study of blood T cell repertoires in COVID-19. Here immunoSEQ multiplex PCR was the method, and the copy in TCRdb shows in-frame clones only, minus some. The sample holds about 90,000 clones, about 91% seen once. Sequencing was carried out using peripheral blood. These receptors came from a human donor with active COVID-19. The donor label of this sample is uncertain.

V is TRBV10-1 and J is TRBJ2-3; TRBD2 agrees at 7 bases. The V and J ends lost 2 bases and 5 bases, in that order; junction bases with no gene match: 10. The CDR3 runs to 16 residues. The V gene's germline CDR1 is WNHNN and CDR2 SYGVQD (reference sequence). In DNA, the CDR3 is TGCGCCAGCAGTGAGCGGTCGGCGGGGGAGGTAGATACGCAGTATTTT. It yields the protein CASSERSAGEVDTQYF.

This chain joins TRBV7-9 and TRBJ2-3; a possible D gene is TRBD2 (6 bases). Trimming took off 0 bases at V and 1 base at J, with 11 bases between the two ends. CDR1 is SEHNR, CDR2 FQNEAQ, per germline (reference sequence). This CDR3 has 16 residues. CDR3 sequence reads: CASSLARGTRTDTQYF. CDR3 DNA sequence: TGTGCCAGCAGCTTAGCCCGGGGGACTCGCACAGATACGCAGTATTTT.

This chain uses TRBV6-6 with TRBJ1-2, with 7 bases fitting TRBD1. Trimming removed 7 bases from V and 6 bases from J; junction bases left unmatched: 2. Per germline, CDR1 MNHNY and CDR2 SVGAGI (reference sequence). The CDR3 consists of 11 residues. The CDR3 loop is CASNDRDGYTF. CDR3 in DNA: TGTGCCAGCAATGACAGGGATGGCTACACCTTC.

The V call is TRBV5-1, the J call TRBJ1-6; a weak D match, TRBD1 (6 bases). The germline V gene encodes CDR1 SGHRS and CDR2 YFSETQ. This CDR3 spans 15 amino acids. Trimming removed 7 bases from V and 9 bases from J, with 20 bases in between. The CDR3 nucleotides are TGCGCCAGCCGTTTCGACAGCCTCAGGGGTTCACCCCTCCACTTT. Amino acid sequence: CASRFDSLRGSPLHF. The full variable domain, in which reference TRBV5-1 and TRBJ1-6 provide the parts outside the CDR3, is KAGVTQTPRYLIKTRGQQVTLSCSPISGHRSVSWYQQTPGQGLQFLFEYFSETQRNKGNFPGRFSGRQFSNSRSEMNVSTLELGDSALYLCASRFDSLRGSPLHFGNGTRLTVT.

This chain joins TRBV2 and TRBJ1-1; D might be TRBD1 (5 bases). CDR3 length: 11 residues. Germline CDR1 SNHLY, CDR2 FYNNEI. Trimming took 4 bases from V and 8 from J, leaving 8 bases between them. The CDR3 here is CASSGDREAFF. The CDR3 bases are TGTGCCAGCAGTGGAGACAGAGAAGCTTTCTTT.

The genes are TRBV11-3 and TRBJ2-2; TRBD1 agrees at 7 bases. The ends lost 7 bases at V and 7 bases at J; junction bases unmatched: 6. This CDR3 has 13 residues. In germline, CDR1 is SGHNT, CDR2 YENEEA. The CDR3 region is CASTDRVGGELFF. The CDR3 bases are TGTGCCAGCACCGACAGGGTTGGCGGGGAGCTGTTTTTT.

The V gene is TRBV9, the J gene TRBJ1-1; 10 positions agree with TRBD1. The germline gives CDR1 SGDLS, CDR2 YYNGEE. V was clipped by 3 bases and J by 4 bases; unmatched bases: 6. CDR3 length equals 15 residues. CDR3 amino acids: CASSAPDRGPTEAFF. In DNA form, the CDR3 reads TGTGCCAGCAGCGCACCCGACAGGGGGCCCACTGAAGCTTTCTTT.

This rearrangement joins TRBV6-1 to TRBJ1-5; maybe TRBD1 (6 bases). In germline, CDR1 is MNHNS, CDR2 SASEGT. Trimming took 2 bases from V and 7 from J, leaving 9 bases between them. The CDR3 spans 13 residues. CDR3 sequence: CASSENREQPQHF. DNA for the CDR3: TGTGCCAGCAGTGAAAACAGGGAACAGCCCCAGCATTTT.

The chain uses TRBV5-6 and TRBJ2-7; 8 nucleotides match TRBD1. Germline lookup yields CDR1 SGHDT and CDR2 YYEEEE. The V and J ends lost 5 bases and 2 bases, in that order; junction bases with no gene match: 9. This CDR3 is built from 15 residues. The CDR3 nucleotides are TGTGCCAGCAGTCAGGGGGCCACGAAGACCTACGAGCAGTACTTC. Protein product: CASSQGATKTYEQYF.

The chain couples TRBV21-1 to TRBJ1-5; the table names TRBD1, a call not compared with the DNA. TRBV21-1 counts as a pseudogene. The length of the CDR3 is 17 residues. CDR3 in DNA: TGTGCCAGCAGCAAATGGGTCATAGGGGCGAGCAATCAGCCCCAGCATTTT. It specifies CASSKWVIGASNQPQHF.

The J gene is TRBJ2-7, the V gene TRBV4-2; 10 nucleotides line up with TRBD2. The germline gives CDR1 LGHNA, CDR2 YNFKEQ. The CDR3 has 16 residues. With 0 bases clipped from V and 3 bases from J, the junction kept 5 bases outside the gene matches. Written as DNA, the CDR3 is TGTGCCAGCAGCCAAGATTTAGCGGGGGGCCTCTACGAGCAGTACTTC. Its translation: CASSQDLAGGLYEQYF.

J is TRBJ2-7 and V is TRBV6-6; 10 bases match TRBD1. The V segment lost 7 bases and the J segment 5 bases; nucleotides outside the gene matches: 11. The CDR3 loop spans 15 amino acids. Germline CDR1 reads MNHNY; CDR2 reads SVGAGI (reference sequence). The CDR3 here is CASTGRDRGGHEQYF. The CDR3 coding sequence is TGTGCCAGCACCGGGAGGGACAGGGGCGGCCACGAGCAGTACTTC.

This chain uses TRBV7-2 with TRBJ2-2; D may be TRBD2 (7 bases). Trimming shortened V by 7 bases and J by 4 bases, and 22 bases separated the two germline ends. The CDR3 is made up of 17 amino acids. Germline V gives CDR1 SGHTA, CDR2 FQGNSA. CDR3 sequence: CASNVLGGRGPTGELFF. The CDR3 coding sequence is TGTGCCAGCAATGTACTCGGGGGGCGCGGTCCCACCGGGGAGCTGTTTTTT. The full variable domain, in which reference TRBV7-2 and TRBJ2-2 provide the parts outside the CDR3, is GAGVSQSPSNKVTEKGKDVELRCDPISGHTALYWYRQSLGQGLEFLIYFQGNSAPDKSGLPSDRFSAERTGGSVSTLTIQRTQQEDSAVYLCASNVLGGRGPTGELFFGEGSRLTVL.

The chain is built from TRBV27 and TRBJ1-5; D is undetermined. The CDR3 runs to 14 residues. Germline lookup yields CDR1 MNHEY and CDR2 SMNVEV (reference sequence). The V end lost 5 bases, the J end lost 0 bases, and 8 bases lay between the germline ends. CDR3 amino acids: CASSPFSSNQPQHF. CDR3 coding DNA: TGTGCCAGCAGTCCCTTCAGTAGCAATCAGCCCCAGCATTTT.

The gene calls are TRBV13 and TRBJ2-5; possibly TRBD1 for D (7 bases). The CDR3 loop spans 16 amino acids. With 0 bases removed from V and 2 bases from J, the gap between germline ends came to 13 bases. In germline, CDR1 is PRHDT, CDR2 FYEKMQ (reference sequence). The CDR3 sequence: CASSLGGRGVQETQYF. The CDR3 nucleotides are TGTGCCAGCAGCTTAGGGGGCAGGGGGGTTCAAGAGACCCAGTACTTC.

This clone appeared a few times. CDR3 region: CASSPWAMQKITEAFF. CDR3 DNA: TGTGCCAGCAGTCCCTGGGCGATGCAGAAAATCACTGAAGCTTTCTTT. This chain links TRBV11-2 with TRBJ1-1; D remains unclear. Trimming removed 6 bases at V and 4 bases at J, with 21 bases between. The germline V gene encodes CDR1 SGHAT and CDR2 FQNNGV. This CDR3 region has 16 residues.

The gene calls are TRBV7-8 and TRBJ2-7; D gene uncertain. V was trimmed by 5 bases and J by 5 bases, leaving 7 bases between them. In germline, CDR1 is SGHVS, CDR2 FQNEAQ. The length of the CDR3 is 11 residues. The CDR3, as DNA: TGTGCCAGCAGCCCGAGCCACGAGCAGTACTTC. This translates into CASSPSHEQYF.

This clone has just one count. V gene TRBV27 combines with J gene TRBJ2-1; D unclear. The germline V gene encodes CDR1 MNHEY and CDR2 SMNVEV (reference sequence). CDR3 size: 12 residues. V was cut by 4 bases and J by 8 bases, with 9 bases left in between. The CDR3 region is CASSSESDEQFF. The CDR3 nucleotides are TGTGCCAGCAGTTCAGAATCAGATGAGCAGTTCTTC.

The chain is built from TRBV6-2 or TRBV6-3 and TRBJ1-4; no firm D call. The germline V and J ends were trimmed by 2 bases and 8 bases, with 15 bases remaining between them. Germline CDR1 reads MNHEY; CDR2 reads SVGEGT. The CDR3 has 15 residues. The CDR3 bases are TGTGCCAGCAGTTACGTCGGGGAATTAGGGGAAAAACTGTTTTTT. It translates to CASSYVGELGEKLFF.

This clone appeared a few times. The chain combines TRBV7-9 with TRBJ1-2, with 9 bases aligning to TRBD1. The V gene end was trimmed by 5 bases and the J gene end by 4 bases; junction bases not matched to a gene: 5. The CDR3 consists of 14 residues. Germline V gene data show CDR1 as SEHNR and CDR2 as FQNEAQ (reference sequence). The CDR3 DNA reads TGTGCCAGCAGCACGGGACAGGGCGCCTATGGCTACACCTTC. This sequence encodes CASSTGQGAYGYTF.

The count of this clone is one. This rearrangement joins TRBV4-1 to TRBJ2-1, with 8 bases fitting TRBD1. CDR1 is MGHRA, CDR2 YSYEKL, per germline. J gave up 9 bases and V 3 bases, and 13 bases lay outside the gene matches. The length of the CDR3 is 16 residues. CDR3 loop: CASSHDWTGPLREQFF. The CDR3, as DNA: TGCGCCAGCAGCCACGACTGGACAGGGCCTTTGCGTGAGCAGTTCTTC.

This sequence joins TRBV3-1 (or the pseudogene TRBV3-2) and TRBJ2-5; a possible D gene is TRBD2 (5 bases). Trimming removed 0 bases at V and 5 bases at J, with 13 bases between. Germline-derived CDR1 and CDR2 are LGHDT and YNNKEL (reference sequence). This CDR3 region has 15 residues. This chain's CDR3 is CASSQERGGGETQYF. The CDR3 coding sequence is TGTGCCAGCAGCCAAGAACGCGGCGGCGGGGAGACCCAGTACTTC.

The chain recombines TRBV6-2 or TRBV6-3 with TRBJ2-1; the match to TRBD2 covers 11 bases. Germline V lookup: CDR1 MNHEY, CDR2 SVGEGT. V lost 4 bases to trimming and J lost 6 bases; unmatched junction nucleotides: 5. CDR3 length: 15 amino acids. The CDR3 bases are TGTGCCAGCAGTTTCCGACTAGCGGGGCTCAATGAGCAGTTCTTC. Protein product: CASSFRLAGLNEQFF.

The genes are TRBV6-4 and TRBJ2-3, with 9 bases lining up with TRBD2. Looked up from germline, CDR1 is MRHNA and CDR2 is SNTAGT. Trimming removed 0 bases from V and 3 bases from J; junction bases left unmatched: 10. This CDR3 contains 18 residues. The CDR3 region is CASSDSSRASGNTDTQYF. CDR3 nucleotides: TGTGCCAGCAGTGACTCGAGTCGGGCTAGCGGGAATACAGATACGCAGTATTTT.

The V call is TRBV6-4, the J call TRBJ2-2; no firm D call. CDR3 size: 14 residues. Between the trimmed V and J ends, which lost 0 bases and 6 bases, there was a span of 8 bases. CDR1 is MRHNA and CDR2 is SNTAGT in the germline V gene. The CDR3 DNA reads as TGTGCCAGCAGTGACTCGAGTGAACCCGGGGAGCTGTTTTTT. This codes for CASSDSSEPGELFF.

This chain links TRBV27 with TRBJ1-1; TRBD1 agrees at 9 bases. V was clipped by 10 bases and J by 0 bases; unmatched bases: 9. The germline V gene encodes CDR1 MNHEY and CDR2 SMNVEV (reference sequence). The CDR3 extends over 15 amino acids. The CDR3 DNA follows: TGTGCCACCCAGTGGACAGGGGAAATGAACACTGAAGCTTTCTTT. Protein: CATQWTGEMNTEAFF.

The chain has TRBV3-1 (or the pseudogene TRBV3-2) and TRBJ2-5; D may be TRBD1 (5 bases). From germline, CDR1 is LGHDT and CDR2 YNNKEL (reference sequence). The CDR3 is 14 amino acids. V shed 2 bases and J shed 2 bases, with 9 bases lying between them. The CDR3 is CASSQRTIQETQYF. The CDR3, as DNA: TGTGCCAGCAGCCAACGGACAATTCAAGAGACCCAGTACTTC.

The rearrangement uses TRBV19 and TRBJ1-1; unclear D gene. CDR3 length equals 15 residues. CDR1 is LNHDA and CDR2 is SQIVND in the germline V gene (reference sequence). V dropped 10 bases and J dropped 0 bases, with 18 bases sitting between them. The CDR3 DNA follows: TGTGCCACCAGCTCATCAGGTGATATGAACACTGAAGCTTTCTTT. Translation gives CATSSSGDMNTEAFF.

This chain uses TRBV10-3 with TRBJ1-1; 10 bases match TRBD1. The trim removed 0 bases at V and 1 base at J, leaving 11 bases unmatched. CDR3 length equals 19 residues. The germline V gene encodes CDR1 ENHRY and CDR2 SYGVKD. CDR3 nucleotide sequence: TGTGCCATCAGTGAGTCGCCCACGACAGGGGGCACGGGGAACACTGAAGCTTTCTTT. As protein: CAISESPTTGGTGNTEAFF.